This note documents a single T cell receptor (beta chain) sequence. Participants were aged roughly 18 to 95 years, lived in 24 US areas, and enrolled virtually. Some clones are missing from TCRdb's copy, which holds only in-frame ones; the method was immunoSEQ multiplex PCR. The sample consists of roughly 280,000 clones, around 93% of them appearing once. This entry comes from a study of blood T cell repertoires in COVID-19. The wider study: The study drew acute and convalescent COVID-19 samples from the United States, Italy and Spain.

CDR3 length: 14 amino acids. J was trimmed by 3 bases and V by 7 bases; bases with no gene match: 8. Per germline, CDR1 KGHDR and CDR2 SFDVKD. The chain recombines TRBV24-1 with TRBJ2-7; 7 nucleotides agree with TRBD1. The receptor comes from a middle-aged man who had been exposed to COVID-19. Sequenced input: PBMCs or T cells enriched from blood (not recorded which). Written as DNA, the CDR3 is TGTGCCACCAGCCCTAGGGACAGTTACTACGAGCAGTACTTC. As protein: CATSPRDSYYEQYF.